Listed here is a single T cell receptor beta chain. The data stem from a study of OX40 agonist ivuxolimab in advanced cancers. Trimming shortened V by 4 bases and J by 5 bases, and 14 bases separated the two germline ends. CDR1 is SGHTA, CDR2 FQGTGA, per germline. This CDR3 comprises 14 residues. The data were produced by immunoSEQ multiplex PCR, yet TCRdb's version contains in-frame clones alone and is incomplete. The top ten clones hold 5.8% of a sample with more than 75,000 clones, approximately 80% of them seen once. The TCR originated in an adult with an advanced solid tumor such as melanoma, head and neck, liver or kidney cancer. Sequenced here: CD4+ or CD8+ T cells sorted from blood, sampled in a trial of the OX40 agonist ivuxolimab. The chain joins TRBV7-3 to TRBJ2-5; no firm D call. In DNA form, the CDR3 reads TGTGCCAGCAGCTCCGCTGGGCCGGCGGAGACCCAGTACTTC. Its protein product is CASSSAGPAETQYF.